This T cell receptor beta chain was recorded in a study of beta chain features in type 1 diabetes. Study-level results: A moderate, significant TCRB CDR3 shortening appeared in type 1 diabetes across four CD4+ subsets. TCRB repertoires of naive, central memory and Treg cells appeared more similar among patients than among healthy donors. There were fewer insertions and more deletions at the VDJ junctions of type 1 diabetes patients.

The CDR3 sequence is 24 residues long. Trimming removed 4 bases from V and 1 base from J; junction bases left unmatched: 32. Germline V gene sequence: CDR1 GTSNPN, CDR2 SVGIG (reference sequence). With respect to this clone: The antigen remains undetermined.

Isolated RNA was reverse transcribed in full, so expressed TCRB transcripts were sequenced. TCRdb's table, derived via immunoSEQ multiplex PCR, lists solely in-frame clones and lacks some. There are roughly 330,000 clones in the sample; about 14% occur only once, and around 0.016% lies in the top ten. Source material: naive CD4+ T cells from blood. This rearrangement joins TRBV30 to TRBJ2-4; 9 bases map to TRBD1. This receptor was obtained from a woman aged 18-29 years with type 1 diabetes. The CDR3 here is CAWIIHPPGQGCYQTQFAKNIQYF. The DNA of the CDR3 is TGTGCCTGGATCATCCACCCGCCGGGACAGGGATGTTACCAGACCCAGTTTGCCAAAAACATTCAGTACTTC.